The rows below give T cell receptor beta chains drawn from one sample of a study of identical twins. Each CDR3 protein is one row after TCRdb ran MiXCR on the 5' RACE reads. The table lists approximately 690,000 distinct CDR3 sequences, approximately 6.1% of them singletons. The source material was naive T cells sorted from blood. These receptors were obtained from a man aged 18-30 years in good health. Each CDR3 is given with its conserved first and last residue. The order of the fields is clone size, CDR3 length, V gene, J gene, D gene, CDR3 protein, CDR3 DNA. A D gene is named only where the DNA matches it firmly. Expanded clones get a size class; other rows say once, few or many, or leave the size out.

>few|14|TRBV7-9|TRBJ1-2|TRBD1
CASSPYNDRDGYTF
TGTGCCAGCAGCCCCTACAATGACAGGGACGGCTACACCTTC
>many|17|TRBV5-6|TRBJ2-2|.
CASSLWSFGPNTGELFF
TGTGCCAGCAGCTTGTGGAGTTTCGGGCCGAACACCGGGGAGCTGTTTTTT
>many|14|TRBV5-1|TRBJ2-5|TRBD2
CASSRAGGQETQYF
TGCGCCAGCAGCCGGGCGGGAGGCCAAGAGACCCAGTACTTC
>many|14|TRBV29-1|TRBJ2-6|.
CSVEDPPGANVLTF
TGCAGCGTTGAAGATCCTCCTGGGGCCAACGTCCTGACTTTC
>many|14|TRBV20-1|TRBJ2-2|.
CSAPQAGRPGELFF
TGCAGTGCTCCCCAGGCGGGTCGACCCGGGGAGCTGTTTTTT
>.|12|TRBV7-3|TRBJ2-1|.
CASSLMGGEQFF
TGTGCCAGCAGCTTAATGGGCGGTGAGCAGTTCTTC
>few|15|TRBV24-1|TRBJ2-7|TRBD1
CATSDTGQVGGEQYF
TGTGCCACCAGTGACACGGGACAGGTTGGAGGCGAGCAGTACTTC
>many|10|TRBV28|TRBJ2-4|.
CASSGNIQYF
TGTGCCAGCAGTGGAAACATTCAGTACTTC
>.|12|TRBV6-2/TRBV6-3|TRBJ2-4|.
CASSYNTNIQYF
TGTGCCAGCAGTTACAACACAAACATTCAGTACTTC
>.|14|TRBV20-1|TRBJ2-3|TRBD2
CSASRAGGGDTQYF
TGCAGTGCATCCCGAGCGGGAGGGGGGGATACGCAGTATTTT
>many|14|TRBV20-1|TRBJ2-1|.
CSARDLSTYNEQFF
TGCAGTGCTAGAGATCTAAGCACCTACAATGAGCAGTTCTTC
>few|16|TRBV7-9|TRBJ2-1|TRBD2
CASSPLVAGAGNEQFF
TGTGCCAGCAGCCCCCTCGTAGCGGGAGCTGGTAATGAGCAGTTCTTC
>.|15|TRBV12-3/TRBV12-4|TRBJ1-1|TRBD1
CASSIAGTVNTEAFF
TGTGCCAGCAGTATAGCCGGGACAGTAAACACTGAAGCTTTCTTT
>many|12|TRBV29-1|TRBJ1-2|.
CSVVADTYGYTF
TGCAGCGTTGTAGCAGACACCTATGGCTACACCTTC
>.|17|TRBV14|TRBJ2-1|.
CASSQDLALTLNNEQFF
TGTGCCAGCAGCCAAGATCTGGCCCTTACCTTAAACAATGAGCAGTTCTTC
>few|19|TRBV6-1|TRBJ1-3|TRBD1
CASSEVVGQITQFGNTIYF
TGTGCCAGCAGTGAAGTGGTGGGACAGATTACCCAATTTGGAAACACCATATATTTT
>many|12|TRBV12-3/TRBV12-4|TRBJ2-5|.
CASSFGWETQYF
TGTGCCAGCAGTTTCGGATGGGAGACCCAGTACTTC
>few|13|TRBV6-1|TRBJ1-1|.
CASREVWGTEAFF
TGTGCCAGCAGGGAGGTATGGGGCACTGAAGCTTTCTTT
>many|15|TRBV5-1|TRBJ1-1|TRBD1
CASSQQTGANTEAFF
TGCGCCAGCAGCCAACAGACAGGGGCGAACACTGAAGCTTTCTTT
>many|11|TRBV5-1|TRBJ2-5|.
CASRGEETQYF
TGCGCCAGCAGGGGGGAAGAGACCCAGTACTTC
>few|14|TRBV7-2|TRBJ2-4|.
CASRPQSAKNIQYF
TGTGCCAGCAGACCCCAATCAGCCAAAAACATTCAGTACTTC
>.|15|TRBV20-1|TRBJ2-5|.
CSARDRESLQETQYF
TGCAGTGCTAGAGATAGAGAAAGCCTCCAAGAGACCCAGTACTTC
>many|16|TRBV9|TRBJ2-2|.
CASSVATIHKSGELFF
TGTGCCAGCAGCGTAGCTACAATACATAAATCGGGGGAGCTGTTTTTT
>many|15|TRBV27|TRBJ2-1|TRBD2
CASRKVSGSYNEQFF
TGTGCCAGCCGGAAGGTCAGCGGGAGTTACAATGAGCAGTTCTTC
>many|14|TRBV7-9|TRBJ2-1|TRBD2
CASSRSGGDNEQFF
TGTGCCAGCAGCCGAAGCGGGGGAGACAATGAGCAGTTCTTC
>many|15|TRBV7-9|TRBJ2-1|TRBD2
CASSLGTSGDNEQFF
TGTGCCAGCAGCTTAGGGACTAGCGGCGACAATGAGCAGTTCTTC
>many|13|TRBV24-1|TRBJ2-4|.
CATSSRIIGIQYF
TGTGCCACCAGTTCGAGGATTATTGGCATTCAGTACTTC
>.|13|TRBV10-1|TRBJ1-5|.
CASSQGWNQPQHF
TGCGCCAGCAGTCAAGGTTGGAATCAGCCCCAGCATTTT
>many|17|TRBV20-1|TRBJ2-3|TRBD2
CSAWGLAGGPGTDTQYF
TGCAGTGCTTGGGGACTAGCGGGAGGGCCCGGCACAGATACGCAGTATTTT
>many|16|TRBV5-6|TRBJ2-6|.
CASSFTGNSGANVLTF
TGTGCCAGCAGCTTCACAGGGAACTCTGGGGCCAACGTCCTGACTTTC
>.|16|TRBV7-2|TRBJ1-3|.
CASSPRQTRSGNTIYF
TGTGCCAGCAGCCCCCGACAGACCAGATCTGGAAACACCATATATTTT
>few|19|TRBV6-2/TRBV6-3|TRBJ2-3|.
CASTTTAFRVNGWRDTQYF
TGTGCCAGCACCACTACGGCCTTTCGGGTGAATGGATGGAGGGATACGCAGTATTTT
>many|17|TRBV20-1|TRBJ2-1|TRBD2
CSARILAGYSSYNEQFF
TGCAGTGCTAGGATACTAGCGGGTTATTCGTCCTACAATGAGCAGTTCTTC
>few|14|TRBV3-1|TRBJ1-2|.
CASSQGQDNYGYTF
TGTGCCAGCAGCCAAGGTCAGGACAACTATGGCTACACCTTC
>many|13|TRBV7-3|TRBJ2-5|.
CASSRGLSETQYF
TGTGCCAGCAGCCGAGGACTATCAGAGACCCAGTACTTC
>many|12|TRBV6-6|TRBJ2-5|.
CASTDSGETQYF
TGTGCCAGCACCGACTCGGGGGAGACCCAGTACTTC
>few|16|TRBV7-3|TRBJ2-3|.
CASSLNNGISTDTQYF
TGTGCCAGCAGCTTAAATAACGGGATTAGCACAGATACGCAGTATTTT
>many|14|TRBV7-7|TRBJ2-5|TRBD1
CASSLGTGPETQYF
TGTGCCAGCAGCTTAGGGACAGGGCCAGAGACCCAGTACTTC
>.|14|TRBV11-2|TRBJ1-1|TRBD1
CASSLMETGGEAFF
TGTGCCAGCAGCTTGATGGAGACAGGGGGGGAAGCTTTCTTT
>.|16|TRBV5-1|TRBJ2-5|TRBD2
CASSLVLAGGRETQYF
TGCGCCAGCAGCTTGGTTTTAGCGGGAGGGCGCGAGACCCAGTACTTC
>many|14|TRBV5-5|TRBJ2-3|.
CASSGGTYTDTQYF
TGTGCCAGCAGCGGGGGGACCTACACAGATACGCAGTATTTT
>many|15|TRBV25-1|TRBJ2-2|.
CASSEYRTNTGELFF
TGTGCCAGCAGTGAGTACAGGACGAACACCGGGGAGCTGTTTTTT
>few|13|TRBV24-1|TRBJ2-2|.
CATSDSPTGELFF
TGTGCCACCAGTGATTCTCCAACCGGGGAGCTGTTTTTT
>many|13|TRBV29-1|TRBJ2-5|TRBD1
CSVPGQDQETQYF
TGCAGCGTTCCCGGACAGGACCAAGAGACCCAGTACTTC
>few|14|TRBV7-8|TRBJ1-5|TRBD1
CASSMTGVKQPQHF
TGTGCCAGCAGCATGACAGGGGTTAAACAGCCCCAGCATTTT
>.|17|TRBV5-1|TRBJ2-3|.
CASSHYTGSSSTDTQYF
TGCGCCAGCAGCCATTACACAGGGAGTAGTAGCACAGATACGCAGTATTTT
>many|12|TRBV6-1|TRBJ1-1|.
CASSLRGPEAFF
TGTGCCAGCAGCCTCAGGGGTCCTGAAGCTTTCTTT
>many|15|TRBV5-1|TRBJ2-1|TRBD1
CASSNGTGSYNEQFF
TGCGCCAGCAGCAACGGGACAGGGTCCTACAATGAGCAGTTCTTC
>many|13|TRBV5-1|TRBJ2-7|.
CASSFGGTDEQYF
TGCGCCAGCAGCTTTGGCGGGACCGACGAGCAGTACTTC
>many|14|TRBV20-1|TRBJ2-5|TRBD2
CSASRTSGRVAQYF
TGCAGTGCGAGCAGGACTAGCGGAAGAGTGGCCCAGTACTTC
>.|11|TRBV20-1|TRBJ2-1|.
CSAALANEQFF
TGCAGTGCCGCACTAGCCAATGAGCAGTTCTTC
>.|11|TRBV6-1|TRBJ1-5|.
CASSAHQPQHF
TGTGCCAGCAGTGCCCATCAGCCCCAGCATTTT
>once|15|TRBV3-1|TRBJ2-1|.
CASSQNHIQINEQFF
TGTGCCAGCAGCCAAAACCACATACAGATCAATGAGCAGTTCTTC